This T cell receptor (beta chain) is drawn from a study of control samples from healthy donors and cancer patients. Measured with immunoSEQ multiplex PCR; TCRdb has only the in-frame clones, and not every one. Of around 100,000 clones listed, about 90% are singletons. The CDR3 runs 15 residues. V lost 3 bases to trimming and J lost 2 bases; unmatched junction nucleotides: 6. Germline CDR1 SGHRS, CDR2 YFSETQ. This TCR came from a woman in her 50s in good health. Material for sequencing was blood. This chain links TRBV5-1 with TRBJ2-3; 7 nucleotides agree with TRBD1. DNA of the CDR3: TGCGCCAGCAGCTCGCTAGGGGGCCCCACAGATACGCAGTATTTT. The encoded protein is CASSSLGGPTDTQYF.